The T cell receptor beta chain under discussion was sequenced for a study of CD8 T cells in ankylosing spondylitis. Concerning this clonotype: Its matching antigen is unknown.

General observations from the study: Peripheral blood samples showed relatively rare disease-linked clones, and these clones were CD8+.

For TCR beta, libraries came from quantitative 5'-RACE with molecular barcodes. TCRdb processed the 5' RACE reads anew with MiXCR; each CDR3 protein has one entry. The top ten hold roughly 8% of the sample, which has around 280,000 distinct CDR3 sequences, roughly 20% seen once. Material: blood, either unsorted or a sorted T cell fraction (not recorded which). The receptor's source is a male donor with ankylosing spondylitis or in good health (not recorded which).

Here the CDR3 reads CATSDAGTGWPRSNTGELFF. The CDR3 nucleotides read TGTGCCACCAGTGACGCCGGGACAGGGTGGCCCCGATCGAACACCGGGGAGCTGTTTTTT. The chain links TRBV24-1 to TRBJ2-2; TRBD1 matches at 9 bases. Germline values: CDR1 KGHDR, CDR2 SFDVKD. The CDR3 loop spans 20 amino acids. The J segment lost 0 bases and the V segment lost 4 bases, leaving 14 bases of the junction unmatched.